A single sample is the source of the 5 T cell receptor beta chains below, sequenced in a study of blood T cell repertoires in COVID-19. Sequencing used immunoSEQ multiplex PCR; TCRdb keeps in-frame clones, though not all of them. There are about 170,000 clones in the sample; around 85% occur only once, and approximately 11% lies in the top ten. The specimen sequenced was peripheral blood. The receptors come from a woman aged 55-70 years with COVID-19, enrolled during active disease.

The chain employs TRBV10-3 and TRBJ2-7, with D possibly being TRBD2 (5 bases). In germline, CDR1 is ENHRY, CDR2 SYGVKD. The CDR3 is made up of 12 amino acids. Trimming removed 6 bases at V and 4 bases at J, with 10 bases between. CDR3 DNA: TGTGCCATCAGGAGGGATGGGTACGAGCAGTACTTC. Its protein is CAIRRDGYEQYF.

The chain uses TRBV9 and TRBJ2-3; TRBD2 might be the D (5 bases). The CDR3 covers 14 residues. V was trimmed by 2 bases and J by 4 bases, leaving 11 bases between them. The germline V gene has CDR1 SGDLS and CDR2 YYNGEE. The CDR3 is CASSVQLGSDTQYF. Written as DNA, the CDR3 is TGTGCCAGCAGCGTCCAACTAGGCTCAGATACGCAGTATTTT.

The chain recombines TRBV5-1 with TRBJ1-1, with a weak D call TRBD1 (6 bases). The V end was cut by 1 base, the J end by 4 bases, with 11 bases between. The CDR3 covers 14 residues. Germline assignment: CDR1 SGHRS and CDR2 YFSETQ. CDR3 sequence reads: CASSLRQGSTEAFF. The DNA for the CDR3 is TGCGCCAGCAGCTTGCGCCAGGGGAGCACTGAAGCTTTCTTT.

The V call is TRBV7-2, the J call TRBJ2-3; 11 bases match TRBD2. CDR3 length equals 15 residues. Germline CDR1 SGHTA, CDR2 FQGNSA. The V and J ends lost 3 bases and 3 bases, in that order; junction bases with no gene match: 2. Here the CDR3 reads CASSLTSGITDTQYF. The CDR3 coding sequence is TGTGCCAGCAGCTTGACTAGCGGGATAACAGATACGCAGTATTTT.

The chain combines TRBV15 with TRBJ2-1, with a weak D call TRBD1 (5 bases). Trimming stripped 1 base from V and 4 bases from J, with 17 bases between. CDR1 and CDR2 (germline): LNHNV, YYDKDF (reference sequence). The CDR3 has 17 residues. The DNA of the CDR3 is TGTGCCACCAGCAGAGTTGACGTGGGGCGCGGATACAATGAGCAGTTCTTC. Amino acids: CATSRVDVGRGYNEQFF.